This record looks at one TCR beta chain sequence and its context. Its antigen is currently unknown. This sample stems from a study of cytomegalovirus exposure and HLA in healthy donors. Study conclusions and caveats: In vitro work confirmed that a few CMV-associated chains recognize CMV antigens.

The study ran its PCR with 60 Vbeta and 13 Jbeta primers. Sequencing was performed with immunoSEQ multiplex PCR; in TCRdb, only in-frame clones are kept and a portion is missing. The sample holds approximately 73,000 clones, roughly 82% seen once. Losses at the gene ends were 4 bases for V and 2 bases for J; bases not matched to a gene: 4. The V gene's germline CDR1 is LNHDA and CDR2 SQIVND (reference sequence). There are 17 residues in the CDR3. The TCR originated in a man between 65 and 85 years old in good health and CMV-seronegative. This chain connects TRBV19 to TRBJ2-2; 13 bases fit TRBD2. Sequencing used PBMCs. The CDR3 protein is CASSRLAGGPNTGELFF. For the CDR3, the DNA is TGTGCCAGTAGTAGACTAGCGGGGGGCCCCAACACCGGGGAGCTGTTTTTT.